These T cell receptor beta chains were read from a single sample in a study of blood T cell repertoires in COVID-19. This table comes from immunoSEQ multiplex PCR, and its TCRdb copy is limited to in-frame clones, with some not included. The sample includes fewer than 300,000 clones, approximately 77% of them seen just once. Specimen: peripheral blood. These receptors were taken from a woman under 30 with acute or convalescent COVID-19. Both conserved end residues are part of each CDR3. A D gene is named only where the DNA matches it firmly. Size values are once, few and many counts, or a class for expanded clones, and some rows have none.

j_call | clone_size | v_call | d_call | cdr3_aa | cdr3_nt
TRBJ1-1 | . | TRBV2 | . | CASSAGEVYTEAFF | TGTGCCAGCAGCGCAGGGGAAGTTTACACTGAAGCTTTCTTT
TRBJ2-7 | once | TRBV6-5 | . | CASSTDGNYEQYF | TGTGCCAGCAGCACGGACGGGAACTACGAGCAGTACTTC
TRBJ1-6 | once | TRBV6-5 | TRBD1 | CASSYGQGDWNSPLHF | TGTGCCAGCAGTTACGGACAGGGTGATTGGAATTCACCCCTCCACTTT
TRBJ2-7 | . | TRBV11-3 | TRBD1 | CASSQGTGTEQYF | TGTGCCAGCAGCCAGGGGACAGGGACGGAGCAGTACTTC
TRBJ2-3 | few | TRBV29-1 | TRBD2 | CSVAGETDTQYF | TGCAGCGTAGCGGGAGAGACAGATACGCAGTATTTT
TRBJ2-5 | . | TRBV7-8 | TRBD2 | CASSPAGLADPTETQYF | TGTGCCAGCAGCCCGGCGGGGCTAGCGGACCCCACGGAGACCCAGTACTTC
TRBJ2-3 | once | TRBV7-2 | TRBD2 | CASSFPGLARLRSTDTQYF | TGTGCCAGCAGCTTTCCGGGACTAGCGCGTTTACGAAGCACAGATACGCAGTATTTT
TRBJ1-1 | few | TRBV6-5 | . | CASSYRQGSAEAFF | TGTGCCAGCAGTTACCGTCAGGGGTCCGCTGAAGCTTTCTTT
TRBJ1-1 | . | TRBV7-9 | . | CASSLGMLLQLRESEAFF | TGTGCCAGCAGCTTGGGGATGCTTCTGCAGCTGAGGGAGTCTGAAGCTTTCTTT
TRBJ2-1 | . | TRBV18 | TRBD2 | CASSPSLRTSGNNEQFF | TGTGCCAGCTCACCATCTCTTAGGACTAGCGGGAACAATGAGCAGTTCTTC
TRBJ2-7 | . | TRBV5-1 | TRBD2 | CASSYGLAGEYEQYF | TGCGCCAGCAGCTACGGACTAGCGGGAGAATACGAGCAGTACTTC